The following is a TCR beta chain sequence with its context. Its specificity is not known. These data originate in a study of blood T cells in healthy people across ages. Findings of the study overall: When set beside aged donors, long-lived donors presented more naive CD4+ cells and higher diversity.

The authors ran a second PCR of about 6 to 12 cycles using a sample-barcoded 5' primer and a J-beta primer mix. MiXCR, applied by TCRdb to the 5' RACE reads, yields one record per CDR3 protein. The sample includes roughly 1,300,000 distinct CDR3 sequences, around 59% of them seen just once. Specimen: blood. The clonotype originates from a man younger than 35 in good health.

The DNA of the CDR3 is TGCGCCAGCAGCCAAGAAGGGCAGACCTACGAGCAGTACTTC. It encodes CASSQEGQTYEQYF. V is TRBV4-1 and J is TRBJ2-4; unclear D gene. Near its end, the DNA agrees better with TRBJ2-7, so the J call may be wrong. Germline CDR1 and CDR2: MGHRA and YSYEKL. The CDR3 covers 14 residues.